Detailed here is one T cell receptor (beta chain). Its antigen remains unknown. V lost 6 bases to trimming and J lost 0 bases, with 14 bases between them. Per the germline V gene, CDR1 is MNHEY and CDR2 is SVGEGT. The CDR3 is 16 amino acids. The source material, RNA transcripts, was used to amplify TCR beta CDR3 regions. RT-PCR in the first round (using the HTBI primer set) targeted the TCR CDR3. A single record per CDR3 protein comes from TCRdb applying MiXCR to the multiplex PCR reads. Among about 620,000 distinct CDR3 sequences listed, about a sixth were seen once. The sample belongs to a study of T cells in Graves' hyperthyroidism and ophthalmopathy. Study at large: The initial diagnosis was the point when peripheral blood was collected, ahead of any treatment.

Findings of the study overall: A 13 V-J signature model discriminated ophthalmopathy versus stable hyperthyroidism.

Hyperthyroidism in the patients, aged 18 to 65, was newly diagnosed and under 2 months in duration. The source material was blood. The sequence came from a woman in her thirties with Graves' hyperthyroidism. J is TRBJ2-2 and V is TRBV6-2 or TRBV6-3, with D uncertain. The CDR3 spells CASRPKGLSNTGELFF. The CDR3 DNA reads TGTGCCAGCAGGCCAAAAGGGCTATCGAACACCGGGGAGCTGTTTTTT.